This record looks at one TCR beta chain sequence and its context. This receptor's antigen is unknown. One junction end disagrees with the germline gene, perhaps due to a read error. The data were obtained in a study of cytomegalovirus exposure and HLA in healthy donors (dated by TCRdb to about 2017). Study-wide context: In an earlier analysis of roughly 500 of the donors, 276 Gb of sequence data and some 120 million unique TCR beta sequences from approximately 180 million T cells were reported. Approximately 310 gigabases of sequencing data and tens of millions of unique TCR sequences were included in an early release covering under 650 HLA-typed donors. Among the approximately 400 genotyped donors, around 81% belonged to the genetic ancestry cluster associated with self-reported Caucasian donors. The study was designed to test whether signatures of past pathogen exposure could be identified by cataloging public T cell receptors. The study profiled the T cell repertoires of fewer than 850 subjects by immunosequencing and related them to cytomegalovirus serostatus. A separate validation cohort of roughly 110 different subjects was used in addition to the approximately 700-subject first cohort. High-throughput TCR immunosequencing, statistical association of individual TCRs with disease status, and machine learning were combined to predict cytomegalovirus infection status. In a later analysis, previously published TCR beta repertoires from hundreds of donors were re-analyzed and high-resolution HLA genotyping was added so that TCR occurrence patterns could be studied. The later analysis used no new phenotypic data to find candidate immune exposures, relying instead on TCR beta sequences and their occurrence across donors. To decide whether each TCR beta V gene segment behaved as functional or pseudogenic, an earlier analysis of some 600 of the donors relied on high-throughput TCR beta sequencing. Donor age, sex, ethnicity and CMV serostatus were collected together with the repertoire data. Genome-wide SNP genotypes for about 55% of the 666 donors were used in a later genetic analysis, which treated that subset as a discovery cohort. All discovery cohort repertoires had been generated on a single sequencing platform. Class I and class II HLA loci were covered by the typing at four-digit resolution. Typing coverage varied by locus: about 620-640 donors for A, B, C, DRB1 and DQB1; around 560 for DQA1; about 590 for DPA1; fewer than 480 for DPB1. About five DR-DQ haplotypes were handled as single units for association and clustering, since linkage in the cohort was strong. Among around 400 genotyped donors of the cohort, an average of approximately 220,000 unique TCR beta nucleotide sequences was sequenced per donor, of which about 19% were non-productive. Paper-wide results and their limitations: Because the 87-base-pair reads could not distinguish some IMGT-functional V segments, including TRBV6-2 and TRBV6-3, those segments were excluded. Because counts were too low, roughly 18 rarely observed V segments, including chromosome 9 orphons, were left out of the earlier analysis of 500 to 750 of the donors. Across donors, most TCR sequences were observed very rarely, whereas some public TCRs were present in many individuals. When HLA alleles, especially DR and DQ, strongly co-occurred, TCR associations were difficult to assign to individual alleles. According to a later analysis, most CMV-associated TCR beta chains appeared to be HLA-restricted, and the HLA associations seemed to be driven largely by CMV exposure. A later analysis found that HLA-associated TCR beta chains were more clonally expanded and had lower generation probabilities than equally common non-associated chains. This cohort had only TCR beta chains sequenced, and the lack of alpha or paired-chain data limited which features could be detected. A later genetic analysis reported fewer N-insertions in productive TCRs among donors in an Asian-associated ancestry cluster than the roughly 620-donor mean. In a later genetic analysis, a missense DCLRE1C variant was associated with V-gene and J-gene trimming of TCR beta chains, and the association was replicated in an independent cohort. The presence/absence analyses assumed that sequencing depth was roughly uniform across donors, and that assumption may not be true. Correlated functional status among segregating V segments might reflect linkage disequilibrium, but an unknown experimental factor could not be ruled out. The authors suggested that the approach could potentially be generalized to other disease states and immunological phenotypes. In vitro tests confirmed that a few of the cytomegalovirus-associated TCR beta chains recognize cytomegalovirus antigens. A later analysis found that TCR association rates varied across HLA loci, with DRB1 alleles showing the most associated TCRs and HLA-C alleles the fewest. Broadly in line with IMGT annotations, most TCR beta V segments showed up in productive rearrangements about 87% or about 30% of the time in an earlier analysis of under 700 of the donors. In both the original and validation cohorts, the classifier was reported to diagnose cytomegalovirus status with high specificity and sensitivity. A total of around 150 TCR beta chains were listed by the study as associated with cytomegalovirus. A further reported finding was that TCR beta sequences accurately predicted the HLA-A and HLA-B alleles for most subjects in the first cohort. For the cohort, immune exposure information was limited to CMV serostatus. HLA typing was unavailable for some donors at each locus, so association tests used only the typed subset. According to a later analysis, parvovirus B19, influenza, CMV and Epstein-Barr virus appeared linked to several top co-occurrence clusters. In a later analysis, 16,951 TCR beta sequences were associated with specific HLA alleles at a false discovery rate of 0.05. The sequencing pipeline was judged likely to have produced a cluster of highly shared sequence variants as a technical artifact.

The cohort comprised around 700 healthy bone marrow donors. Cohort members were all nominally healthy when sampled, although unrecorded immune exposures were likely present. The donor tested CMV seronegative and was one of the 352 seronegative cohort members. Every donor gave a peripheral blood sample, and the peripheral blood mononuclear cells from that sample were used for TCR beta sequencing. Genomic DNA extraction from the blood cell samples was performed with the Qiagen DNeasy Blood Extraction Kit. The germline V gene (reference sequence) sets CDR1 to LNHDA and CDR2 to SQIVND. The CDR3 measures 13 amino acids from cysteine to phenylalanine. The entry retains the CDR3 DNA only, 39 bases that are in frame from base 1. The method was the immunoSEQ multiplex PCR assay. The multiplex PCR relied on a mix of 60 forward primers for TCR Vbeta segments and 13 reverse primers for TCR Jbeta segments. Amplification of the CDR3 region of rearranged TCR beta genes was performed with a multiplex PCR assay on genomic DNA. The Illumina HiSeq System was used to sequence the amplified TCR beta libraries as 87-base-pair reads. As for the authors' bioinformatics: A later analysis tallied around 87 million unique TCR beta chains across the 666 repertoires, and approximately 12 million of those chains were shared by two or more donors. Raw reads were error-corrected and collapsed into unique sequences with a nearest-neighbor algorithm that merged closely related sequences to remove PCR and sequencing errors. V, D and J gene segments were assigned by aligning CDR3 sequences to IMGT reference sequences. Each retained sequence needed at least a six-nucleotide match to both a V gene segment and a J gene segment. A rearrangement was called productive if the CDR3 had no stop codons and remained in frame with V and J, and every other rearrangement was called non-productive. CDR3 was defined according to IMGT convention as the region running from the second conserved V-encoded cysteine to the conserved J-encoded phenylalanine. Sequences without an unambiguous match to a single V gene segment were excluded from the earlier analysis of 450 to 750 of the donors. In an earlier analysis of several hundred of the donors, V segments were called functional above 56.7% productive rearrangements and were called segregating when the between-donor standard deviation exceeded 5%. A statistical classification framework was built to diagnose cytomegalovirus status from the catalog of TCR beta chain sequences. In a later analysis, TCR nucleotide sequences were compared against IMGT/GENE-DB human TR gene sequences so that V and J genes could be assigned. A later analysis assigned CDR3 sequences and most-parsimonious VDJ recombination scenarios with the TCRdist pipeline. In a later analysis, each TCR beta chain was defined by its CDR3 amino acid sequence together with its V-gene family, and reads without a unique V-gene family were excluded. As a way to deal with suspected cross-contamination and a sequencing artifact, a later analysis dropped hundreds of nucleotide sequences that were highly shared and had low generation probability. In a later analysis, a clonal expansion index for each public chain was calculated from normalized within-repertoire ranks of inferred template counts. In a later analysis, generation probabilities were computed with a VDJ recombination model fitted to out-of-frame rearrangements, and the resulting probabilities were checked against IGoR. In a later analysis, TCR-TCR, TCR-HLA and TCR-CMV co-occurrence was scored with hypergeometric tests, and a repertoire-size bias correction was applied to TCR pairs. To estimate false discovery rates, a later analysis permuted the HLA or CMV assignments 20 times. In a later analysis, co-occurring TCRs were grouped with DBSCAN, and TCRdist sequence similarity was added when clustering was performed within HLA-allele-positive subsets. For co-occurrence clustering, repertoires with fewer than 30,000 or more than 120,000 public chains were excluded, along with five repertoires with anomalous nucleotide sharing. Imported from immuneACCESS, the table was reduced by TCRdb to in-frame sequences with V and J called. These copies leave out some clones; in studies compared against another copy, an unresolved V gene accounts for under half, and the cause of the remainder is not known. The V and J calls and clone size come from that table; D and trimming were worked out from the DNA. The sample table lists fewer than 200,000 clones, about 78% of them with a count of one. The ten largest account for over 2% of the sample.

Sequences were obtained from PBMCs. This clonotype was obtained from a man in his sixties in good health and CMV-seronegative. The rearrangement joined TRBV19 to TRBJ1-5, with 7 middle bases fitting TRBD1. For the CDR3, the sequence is CASSMTGLQPQNF. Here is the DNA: TGTGCCAGTAGTATGACAGGGCTACAGCCCCAGAATTTT.